The source of this T cell receptor beta chain is a study of blood T cell repertoires in COVID-19. Study-wide background: Sites in the United States, Italy and Spain provided acute and convalescent COVID-19 samples.

This CDR3 has 21 residues. Only in-frame clones appear in the TCRdb table, and some are missing; sequencing was by immunoSEQ multiplex PCR. The profile shows about 150,000 clones, about 88% of them singletons. V gene TRBV21-1 combines with J gene TRBJ2-3; the D call TRBD2 from the table was never checked on the DNA. TRBV21-1 counts as a pseudogene. Sequencing was carried out using PBMCs or T cells enriched from blood (not recorded which). The sequence was obtained from a woman in her 50s who had recovered from COVID-19. The CDR3 here is CASPQGAPLTRTSGSPDTQYF. CDR3 DNA: TGTGCCAGTCCACAGGGGGCCCCACTAACTCGGACTAGCGGGAGCCCAGATACGCAGTATTTT.